The clone carrying this T cell receptor beta chain was seen a few times. The antigen is undetermined. TCR beta libraries were prepared from cDNA with unique molecular identifiers. TCRdb independently ran MiXCR on the PCR reads; one entry per CDR3 protein. The sample consists of about 160,000 distinct CDR3 sequences, roughly 34% of them appearing once. Looked up from germline, CDR1 is KGHDR and CDR2 is SFDVKD. The length of the CDR3 is 16 residues. J lost 7 bases, V lost 4 bases, and 11 bases had no gene match. The sample belongs to a study of post-analysis software for immune sequencing data. Whole-study findings and limits: For normalized Chao1 diversity, multiple sclerosis patients scored significantly lower than controls did. The study found TRBV5-6, TRBV5-1 and TRBV20-1 among four to six TRBV segments more frequent in patients than controls.

The source was blood, collected after autologous hematopoietic stem cell transplantation. This TCR was recovered from a girl under 18 with multiple sclerosis. The V and J genes are TRBV24-1 and TRBJ1-2; 10 bases are shared with TRBD1. The CDR3 region has the DNA TGTGCCACCAGTGACCCCGGGACAGGGGCATCTGTTGGCTACACCTTC. This translates into CATSDPGTGASVGYTF.